This TCR beta chain appears in the sequencing data of a study of early T cells in non-severe SARS-CoV-2 infection. Study overall: The sequenced material was bulk RNA from unsorted whole blood, and its chains were unpaired. Study-wide points: Matching with VDJdb favored anti-spike CD8 responses (missing private and CD4 specificities).

As regards this clonotype: The antigen remains undetermined.

TCRdb ran MiXCR on the 5' RACE reads and lists one entry per CDR3 protein. Of about 60,000 distinct CDR3 sequences listed, about 12% are singletons. Germline V CDR1 and CDR2: SGHRS, YFSETQ. Trimming took 4 bases from V and 3 from J, leaving 11 bases between them. The CDR3 consists of 13 residues. This sequence was found in an adult who was a healthcare worker with PCR-confirmed SARS-CoV-2 infection or an uninfected control (not recorded which). The chain combines TRBV5-1 with TRBJ2-7; TRBD2 is a possible D gene (5 bases). Sequencing used whole blood. The CDR3 DNA is TGCGCCAGCAGCCGGGATTGGGACTACGAGCAGTACTTC. Amino acids: CASSRDWDYEQYF.